Below are 16 T cell receptor beta chains sequenced from a single sample in a study of T cell responses to AZD1222 COVID-19 vaccine. Clones were read by immunoSEQ multiplex PCR, and TCRdb kept only the in-frame ones, dropping some. The table includes around 120,000 clones, over 75% detected once. The material sequenced was peripheral blood, taken on day 0 of AZD1222 vaccination. The receptors shown here come from an adult in good health.

CDR3 DNA sequence: TGTGCCAGCAGCCTAGGGACAGGGATTAATTATGGCTACACCTTC. This codes for CASSLGTGINYGYTF. The rearrangement links TRBV5-6 to TRBJ1-2, with 9 bases lining up with TRBD1. The CDR3 totals 15 residues. After removal of 4 bases from V and 5 bases from J, the junction contained 9 bases not matched to a gene. The V gene's germline CDR1 is SGHDT and CDR2 YYEEEE.

This clone was seen just once. The chain is built from TRBV5-1 and TRBJ2-1, with 9 positions matching TRBD2. This CDR3 comprises 18 residues. Germline CDR1 and CDR2: SGHRS and YFSETQ. The trim removed 3 bases at V and 0 bases at J, leaving 10 bases unmatched. CDR3 sequence reads: CASSWIKAGGPSYNEQFF. The CDR3 DNA reads as TGCGCCAGCAGCTGGATTAAAGCGGGAGGACCCTCCTACAATGAGCAGTTCTTC.

This clone was found once. This sequence joins TRBV5-5 and TRBJ1-1; TRBD1 might be the D (6 bases). V dropped 3 bases and J dropped 1 base, with 16 bases sitting between them. This CDR3 comprises 16 residues. CDR1 and CDR2 from the germline V gene are SGHKS and YYEKEE (reference sequence). CDR3 sequence (DNA): TGTGCCAGCAGCTCCTACACCGACAGGCGGAACACTGAAGCTTTCTTT. Encoded protein: CASSSYTDRRNTEAFF.

The V gene is TRBV9, the J gene TRBJ2-2; tentative D call: TRBD2 (6 bases). The CDR3 contains 14 residues. The germline V and J ends were trimmed by 4 bases and 4 bases, with 11 bases remaining between them. Germline V gene data show CDR1 as SGDLS and CDR2 as YYNGEE. Written as DNA, the CDR3 is TGTGCCAGCAGCAACGGGGGTGGCACCGGGGAGCTGTTTTTT. Translation gives CASSNGGGTGELFF. Full variable domain (rest looked up from reference TRBV9 and TRBJ2-2): DSGVTQTPKHLITATGQRVTLRCSPRSGDLSVYWYQQSLDQGLQFLIQYYNGEERAKGNILERFSAQQFPDLHSELNLSSLELGDSALYFCASSNGGGTGELFFGEGSRLTVL.

V gene TRBV4-3 combines with J gene TRBJ1-2; no clear D gene. In germline, CDR1 is LGHNA, CDR2 YSLEER. The germline V and J ends were trimmed by 3 bases and 5 bases, with 13 bases remaining between them. This CDR3 is built from 14 residues. CDR3 in amino acids: CASSQVGIGYGYTF. The CDR3 region has the DNA TGCGCCAGCAGCCAGGTGGGGATCGGGTATGGCTACACCTTC.

The chain links TRBV5-1 to TRBJ1-3, with D possibly TRBD1 on 6 matching bases. Trimming took off 2 bases at V and 0 bases at J, with 6 bases between the two ends. This CDR3 comprises 14 residues. Germline CDR1 is SGHRS and CDR2 is YFSETQ. CDR3 sequence (DNA): TGCGCCAGCAGCTTACAGGGCTCTGGAAACACCATATATTTT. Its protein product is CASSLQGSGNTIYF. Looking up the rest from reference TRBV5-1 and TRBJ1-3 gives the full variable domain: KAGVTQTPRYLIKTRGQQVTLSCSPISGHRSVSWYQQTPGQGLQFLFEYFSETQRNKGNFPGRFSGRQFSNSRSEMNVSTLELGDSALYLCASSLQGSGNTIYFGEGSWLTVV.

The genes are TRBV4-3 and TRBJ2-1, with a possible D match to TRBD2 (5 bases). Per the germline V gene, CDR1 is LGHNA and CDR2 is YSLEER. Trimming left V 0 bases short and J 15 bases short, with 15 bases between. This CDR3 region has 13 residues. This CDR3 reads CASSQEGSGWVFF. CDR3 DNA: TGCGCCAGCAGCCAAGAAGGCTCGGGATGGGTGTTCTTC.

CDR3 sequence (DNA): TGTGCCAGCAGCTTAGCCCTGGACAGGGGGCATTCACCCCTCCACTTT. This sequence encodes CASSLALDRGHSPLHF. V usage is TRBV7-9 and J usage is TRBJ1-6; 11 bases line up with TRBD1. Trimming removed 0 bases from V and 8 bases from J; junction bases left unmatched: 3. This CDR3 has 16 amino acids. Per germline, CDR1 SEHNR and CDR2 FQNEAQ (reference sequence).

This chain connects TRBV3-1 (or the pseudogene TRBV3-2) to TRBJ2-7; the match to TRBD2 covers 7 bases. The CDR3 is 13 residues long. From germline, CDR1 is LGHDT and CDR2 YNNKEL (reference sequence). With 5 bases clipped from V and 2 bases from J, the junction kept 3 bases outside the gene matches. CDR3 in amino acids: CASSGAGPYEQYF. Written as DNA, the CDR3 is TGTGCCAGCAGCGGAGCGGGGCCCTACGAGCAGTACTTC.

The CDR3 spells CASSPGAGRLNTEAFF. The CDR3 DNA reads TGTGCCAGCTCACCAGGGGCAGGGAGATTAAACACTGAAGCTTTCTTT. This rearrangement joins TRBV18 to TRBJ1-1; possibly TRBD1 for D (5 bases). Trimming shortened V by 2 bases and J by 2 bases, and 15 bases separated the two germline ends. The CDR3 has 16 amino acids. Looked up from germline, CDR1 is KGHSH and CDR2 is LQKENI.

This chain connects TRBV12-3 or TRBV12-4 to TRBJ1-2; D gene ambiguous. V was trimmed by 7 bases and J by 4 bases, leaving 13 bases between them. The CDR3 has 13 residues. CDR3 protein: CASNPFGSYGYTF. The CDR3 DNA sequence: TGTGCCAGCAATCCTTTCGGCTCCTATGGCTACACCTTC.

V usage is TRBV7-9 and J usage is TRBJ1-2; D is possibly TRBD1 (5 bases). V was pared by 5 bases and J by 0 bases, with 13 bases between. The CDR3 is made up of 15 amino acids. Germline-derived CDR1 and CDR2 are SEHNR and FQNEAQ (reference sequence). The CDR3 bases are TGTGCCAGCAGCCAGGGACCCCCCGCTAACTATGGCTACACCTTC. Its translation: CASSQGPPANYGYTF.

The rearrangement joins TRBV6-1 to TRBJ1-5; D is possibly TRBD1 (6 bases). The germline CDR1 and CDR2 sequences are MNHNS and SASEGT. Trimming left V 2 bases short and J 4 bases short, with 9 bases between. This CDR3 is 14 amino acids long. DNA of the CDR3: TGTGCCAGCAGTGAACAGGGGATAAATCAGCCCCAGCATTTT. It codes for CASSEQGINQPQHF.

The rearrangement joins TRBV5-1 to TRBJ2-7; TRBD1 aligns across 8 bases. The CDR3 spans 13 residues. V shed 5 bases, J shed 2 bases, and the junction held 3 bases outside the gene matches. Germline-derived CDR1 and CDR2 are SGHRS and YFSETQ. The CDR3 DNA reads TGCGCCAGCAGGGTGGGACAGGCCTACGAGCAGTACTTC. This sequence encodes CASRVGQAYEQYF.

The rearrangement uses TRBV3-1 (or the pseudogene TRBV3-2) and TRBJ2-3; unclear D gene. The CDR3 is 14 residues long. Germline V gene data show CDR1 as LGHDT and CDR2 as YNNKEL (reference sequence). The V end lost 6 bases, the J end lost 0 bases, and 10 bases lay between the germline ends. CDR3: CASSKSLSTDTQYF. The CDR3 nucleotides read TGTGCCAGCAGTAAATCTCTTAGCACAGATACGCAGTATTTT.

J is TRBJ2-1 and V is TRBV5-4; 10 nucleotides agree with TRBD2. This CDR3 has 16 residues. Germline V CDR1 and CDR2: SGHNT, YYREEE (reference sequence). Unmatched junction bases numbered 9, after V lost 4 bases and J lost 5 bases. This chain's CDR3 is CASSPGPSGSNNEQFF. The DNA for the CDR3 is TGTGCCAGCAGCCCGGGCCCTAGCGGGAGCAACAATGAGCAGTTCTTC.